The 5 T cell receptor beta chains given below trace back to one sample, sequenced in a study of monozygotic twins with inflammatory bowel disease. With the 5' RACE reads reprocessed, TCRdb shows one record per CDR3 protein and no DNA. This sample contains some 200,000 distinct CDR3 sequences. Sequences were obtained from blood. The receptors originated from a human donor with ulcerative colitis or Crohn's disease, or a healthy co-twin of an affected twin (not recorded which).

The rearrangement links TRBV11-2 to TRBJ2-7; lacking DNA, the TRBD1 call made by TCRdb goes unchecked. Germline V gives CDR1 SGHAT, CDR2 FQNNGV. This CDR3 comprises 16 residues. CDR3: CASSIPGTGKYYEQYF.

The genes are TRBV12-3 or TRBV12-4 and TRBJ2-4; TCRdb's D call of TRBD1 is untestable without DNA. The CDR3 length is 13 residues. CDR3 region: CASSPGAKNIQYF.

This chain connects TRBV5-1 to TRBJ2-7; the D call from TCRdb, TRBD1, cannot be confirmed without DNA. This CDR3 comprises 13 residues. Germline V CDR1 and CDR2: SGHRS, YFSETQ. This chain's CDR3 is CASSFQTGYEQYF.

The chain recombines TRBV18 with TRBJ2-6; checking the TCRdb D call of TRBD2 is not possible without DNA. Germline-derived CDR1 and CDR2 are KGHSH and LQKENI. The CDR3 loop spans 19 amino acids. The CDR3 reads CASSPTTSGGFSGANVLTF.

This chain links TRBV25-1 with TRBJ2-5. CDR3 length: 13 amino acids. Germline-derived CDR1 and CDR2 are MGHDK and SYGVNS. The CDR3: CASSSPNQETQYF. Filled out from reference TRBV25-1 and TRBJ2-5, the complete variable domain reads EADIYQTPRYLVIGTGKKITLECSQTMGHDKMYWYQQDPGMELHLIHYSYGVNSTEKGDLSSESTVSRIRTEHFPLTLESARPSHTSQYLCASSSPNQETQYFGPGTRLLVL.